This TCR beta chain was captured by sequencing in a study of graft-versus-host responses after intestinal transplantation. Study information: Following induction with anti-thymocyte globulin, all recipients were given tacrolimus and steroids for three to four years.

V lost 0 bases and J lost 4, with 15 bases in between. The CDR3 spans 15 residues. CDR1 and CDR2 (germline): SQVTM, ANQGSEA. To note about this clone: Its antigen is unidentified.

Assay used: immunoSEQ multiplex PCR; TCRdb lists only in-frame clones, some missing. The sample holds around 99,000 clones, roughly 89% seen once. Sequencing was performed on unstimulated CD4+ T cells sorted from spleen or lymph node cells, taken before transplant. This chain links TRBV29-1 with TRBJ2-5; tentatively, D is TRBD1 or TRBD2 (6 bases each). The origin of this receptor is a human donor who was the organ donor for an intestinal transplant. CDR3 bases: TGCAGCGTTGAAGAGGGCGGGATCAGGGGAGAGACCCAGTACTTC. It codes for CSVEEGGIRGETQYF.